One and the same sample provided the 14 T cell receptor beta chains below, sequenced in a study of cytomegalovirus exposure and HLA in healthy donors. 60 Vbeta and 13 Jbeta primers were used in PCR. Generated by immunoSEQ multiplex PCR, the TCRdb table keeps only in-frame clones and is missing some. The repertoire consists of about 120,000 clones, with approximately 80% occurring once and the leading ten covering roughly 1.5%. The sample comprised PBMCs. The receptor source for this set is a woman aged 18-35 years in good health and CMV-seronegative.

The chain joins TRBV2 to TRBJ1-2; 10 nucleotides match TRBD1. CDR3 size: 16 residues. The trim removed 5 bases at V and 2 bases at J, leaving 8 bases unmatched. CDR1 SNHLY and CDR2 FYNNEI come from the germline V gene. In DNA form, the CDR3 reads TGTGCCAGCAGTCCCGACAGGGGGCATTGGAACTATGGCTACACCTTC. Translated: CASSPDRGHWNYGYTF.

The chain combines TRBV25-1 with TRBJ1-6; D not certain. The length of the CDR3 is 18 residues. V lost 3 bases and J 7 bases, leaving 22 bases between the germline ends. Germline CDR1 is MGHDK and CDR2 is SYGVNS. The CDR3 sequence: CASSDKVRGGRLNSPLHF. Here the CDR3 DNA reads TGTGCCAGCAGTGATAAAGTTCGAGGAGGGAGACTCAATTCACCCCTCCACTTT.

V and J are TRBV29-1 and TRBJ2-2, with 10 bases that match TRBD2. The germline CDR1 and CDR2 sequences are SQVTM and ANQGSEA. The CDR3 runs to 14 residues. The V and J ends lost 7 bases and 2 bases, in that order; junction bases with no gene match: 4. The CDR3: CSARTSGNTGELFF. For the CDR3, the DNA is TGCAGCGCAAGGACTAGCGGAAACACCGGGGAGCTGTTTTTT.

The chain couples TRBV12-5 to TRBJ1-2; D gene ambiguous. The CDR3 runs 12 residues. Trimming removed 3 bases from V and 4 bases from J, with 6 bases in between. Germline V gene sequence: CDR1 LGHNT, CDR2 FRNRAP. The CDR3 nucleotides read TGTGCTAGTGGTTTCCATAGCTATGGCTACACCTTC. As protein: CASGFHSYGYTF.

The genes are TRBV7-8 and TRBJ1-1, with D perhaps TRBD1 (5 bases). Trimming took 2 bases from V and 7 from J, leaving 14 bases between them. Germline values: CDR1 SGHVS, CDR2 FQNEAQ. This CDR3 contains 14 residues. The CDR3 coding sequence is TGTGCCAGCAGCTTAAGTCCAGGGACTATTGAAGCTTTCTTT. Protein product: CASSLSPGTIEAFF.

The rearrangement joins TRBV6-6 to TRBJ1-2, with D possibly TRBD1 on 6 matching bases. The CDR3 spans 13 residues. Germline assignment: CDR1 MNHNY and CDR2 SVGAGI (reference sequence). V lost 5 bases and J lost 4, with 11 bases in between. This CDR3 reads CASSTGSGYGYTF. The CDR3 region has the DNA TGTGCCAGCAGTACAGGGTCGGGCTATGGCTACACCTTC.

A remark on this clone: One end of the junction does not line up with germline, which may come from a read error. The CDR3 sequence is CAARGGGASGANGLTF. In DNA, the CDR3 is TGCGCCGCCCGCGGAGGGGGGGCCTCTGGGGCCAACGGCCTGACTTTC. The chain employs TRBV10-1 and TRBJ2-6; possibly TRBD2 for D (7 bases). CDR1 WNHNN and CDR2 SYGVQD come from the germline V gene (reference sequence). CDR3 length: 16 residues.

The chain combines TRBV5-4 with TRBJ2-5; a possible D gene is TRBD1 (6 bases). Germline loops: CDR1 SGHNT, CDR2 YYREEE (reference sequence). V was trimmed by 2 bases and J by 1 base, leaving 15 bases between them. The CDR3 runs 16 residues. CDR3 coding DNA: TGTGCCAGCAGCTTTCCGGGGACAACCGTCCAAGAGACCCAGTACTTC. Residues: CASSFPGTTVQETQYF.

V is TRBV2 and J is TRBJ2-1, with 16 positions matching TRBD2. V shed 6 bases, J shed 12 bases, and the junction held 20 bases outside the gene matches. The germline CDR1 and CDR2 sequences are SNHLY and FYNNEI. This CDR3 has 19 residues. The CDR3 reads CASRLWSGGGTSGRASQFF. DNA of the CDR3: TGTGCCAGCAGGCTTTGGTCAGGGGGCGGGACTAGCGGGAGGGCCTCGCAGTTCTTC.

This chain links TRBV18 with TRBJ1-2; 9 bases fit TRBD1. Germline trimming cut 3 bases from V and 5 bases from J; bases unmatched to any gene: 10. Germline assignment: CDR1 KGHSH and CDR2 LQKENI. The CDR3 runs 16 residues. The CDR3 reads CASSPAAQGAGYGYTF. The CDR3 nucleotides read TGTGCCAGCTCACCTGCGGCACAGGGGGCAGGGTATGGCTACACCTTC.

The table lists this clone with a few counts. The chain carries TRBV29-1 and TRBJ2-2; 8 bases line up with TRBD2. This CDR3 region has 14 residues. In germline, CDR1 is SQVTM, CDR2 ANQGSEA. The trim removed 3 bases at V and 8 bases at J, leaving 8 bases unmatched. As DNA, the CDR3 is TGCAGCGTTGATCTAGCGGGCCTTGCGGGGGAGCTGTTTTTT. Its translation: CSVDLAGLAGELFF.

The chain links TRBV7-8 to TRBJ1-5; D unresolved. The CDR3 contains 12 residues. Germline CDR1 SGHVS, CDR2 FQNEAQ. Trimming took 4 bases from V and 5 from J, leaving 6 bases between them. The CDR3 DNA follows: TGTGCCAGCAGCTCCAATTATCAGCCCCAGCATTTT. Encoded protein: CASSSNYQPQHF.

J is TRBJ2-3 and V is TRBV29-1; weak D call: TRBD2 (7 bases). The CDR3 length is 13 residues. Germline CDR1 is SQVTM and CDR2 is ANQGSEA. Trimming left V 7 bases short and J 6 bases short, with 17 bases between. CDR3 in DNA: TGCAGCGACAATCTAGGGGGGGCGGATACGCAGTATTTT. Protein: CSDNLGGADTQYF.

The rearrangement uses TRBV2 and TRBJ1-1; TRBD1 matches 7 bases. After removal of 9 bases from V and 7 bases from J, the junction contained 11 bases not matched to a gene. The germline CDR1 and CDR2 sequences are SNHLY and FYNNEI. The CDR3 sequence is 13 residues long. CDR3 nucleotides: TGTGCCAGTGATTGGGGACAGCGGCATGAAGCTTTCTTT. Its translation: CASDWGQRHEAFF.